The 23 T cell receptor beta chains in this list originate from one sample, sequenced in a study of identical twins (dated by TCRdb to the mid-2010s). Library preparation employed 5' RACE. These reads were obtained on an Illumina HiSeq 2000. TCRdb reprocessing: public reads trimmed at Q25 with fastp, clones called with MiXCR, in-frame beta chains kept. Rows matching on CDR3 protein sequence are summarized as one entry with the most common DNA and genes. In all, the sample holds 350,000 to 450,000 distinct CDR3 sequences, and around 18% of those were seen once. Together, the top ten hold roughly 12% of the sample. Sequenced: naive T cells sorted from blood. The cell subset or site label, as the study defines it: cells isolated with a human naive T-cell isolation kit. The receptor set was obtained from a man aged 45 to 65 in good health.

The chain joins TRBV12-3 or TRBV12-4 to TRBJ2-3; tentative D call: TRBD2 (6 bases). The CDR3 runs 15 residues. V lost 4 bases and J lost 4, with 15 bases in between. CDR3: CASSSWAGFADTQYF. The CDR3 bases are TGTGCCAGCAGTTCTTGGGCGGGGTTCGCAGATACGCAGTATTTT.

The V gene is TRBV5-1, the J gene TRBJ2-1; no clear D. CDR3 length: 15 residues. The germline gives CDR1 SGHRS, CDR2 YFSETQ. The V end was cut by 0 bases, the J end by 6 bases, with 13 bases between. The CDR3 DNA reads TGCGCCAGCAGCTTGGACGCCGGAGTAACCAATGAGCAGTTCTTC. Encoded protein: CASSLDAGVTNEQFF.

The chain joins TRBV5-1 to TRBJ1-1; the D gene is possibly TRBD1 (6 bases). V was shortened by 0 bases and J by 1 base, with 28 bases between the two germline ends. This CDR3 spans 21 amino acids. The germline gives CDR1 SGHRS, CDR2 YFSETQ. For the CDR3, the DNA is TGCGCCAGCAGCTTGGAGTGGCAGGACAAACAGGGAGGCGGTGAGAACACTGAAGCTTTCTTT. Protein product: CASSLEWQDKQGGGENTEAFF. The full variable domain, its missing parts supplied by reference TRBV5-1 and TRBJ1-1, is KAGVTQTPRYLIKTRGQQVTLSCSPISGHRSVSWYQQTPGQGLQFLFEYFSETQRNKGNFPGRFSGRQFSNSRSEMNVSTLELGDSALYLCASSLEWQDKQGGGENTEAFFGQGTRLTVV.

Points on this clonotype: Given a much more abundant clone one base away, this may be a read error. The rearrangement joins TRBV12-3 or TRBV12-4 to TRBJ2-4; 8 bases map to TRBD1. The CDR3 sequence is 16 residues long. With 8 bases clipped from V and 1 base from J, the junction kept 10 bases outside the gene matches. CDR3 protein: CASGPDRVGAKNIQYF. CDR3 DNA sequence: TGTGCCAGCGGCCCGGACAGGGTGGGGGCCAAAAACATTCAGTACTTC.

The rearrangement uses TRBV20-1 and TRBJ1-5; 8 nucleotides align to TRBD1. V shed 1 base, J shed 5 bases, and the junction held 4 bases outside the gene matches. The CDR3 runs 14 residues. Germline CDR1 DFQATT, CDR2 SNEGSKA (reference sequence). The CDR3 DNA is TGCAGTGCTAGAGTAGGACAGGGATATCAGCCCCAGCATTTT. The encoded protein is CSARVGQGYQPQHF.

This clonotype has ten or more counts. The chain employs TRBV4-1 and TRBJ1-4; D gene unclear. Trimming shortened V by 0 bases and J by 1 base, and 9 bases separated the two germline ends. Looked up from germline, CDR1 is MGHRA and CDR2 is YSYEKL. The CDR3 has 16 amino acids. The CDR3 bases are TGCGCCAGCAGCCAAGATGGACCGAGAACTAATGAAAAACTGTTTTTT. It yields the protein CASSQDGPRTNEKLFF.

The CDR3 DNA follows: TGCGCCAGCAGCCAAGAGGGGGGGACAGGGCCAGATACGCAGTATTTT. Its translation: CASSQEGGTGPDTQYF. The chain combines TRBV4-1 with TRBJ2-3, with TRBD1 identical over 9 bases. The CDR3 consists of 16 residues. Germline V lookup: CDR1 MGHRA, CDR2 YSYEKL. The V segment lost 0 bases and the J segment 4 bases; nucleotides outside the gene matches: 5.

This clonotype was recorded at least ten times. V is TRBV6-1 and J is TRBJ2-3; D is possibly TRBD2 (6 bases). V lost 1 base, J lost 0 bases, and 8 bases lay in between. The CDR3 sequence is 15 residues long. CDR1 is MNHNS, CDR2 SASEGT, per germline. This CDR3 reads CASSEVTSSTDTQYF. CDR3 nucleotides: TGTGCCAGCAGTGAAGTAACTAGCAGCACAGATACGCAGTATTTT.

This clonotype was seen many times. CDR3: CASSDSRGGETQYF. Here the CDR3 DNA reads TGTGCCAGCAGTGACAGCAGGGGAGGGGAGACCCAGTACTTC. The chain has TRBV2 and TRBJ2-5, with D possibly being TRBD2 (7 bases). Germline CDR1 SNHLY, CDR2 FYNNEI. With 3 bases removed from V and 5 bases from J, the gap between germline ends came to 13 bases. The length of the CDR3 is 14 residues. Together with reference TRBV2 and TRBJ2-5, the CDR3 gives the full variable domain: EPEVTQTPSHQVTQMGQEVILRCVPISNHLYFYWYRQILGQKVEFLVSFYNNEISEKSEIFDDQFSVERPDGSNFTLKIRSTKLEDSAMYFCASSDSRGGETQYFGPGTRLLVL.

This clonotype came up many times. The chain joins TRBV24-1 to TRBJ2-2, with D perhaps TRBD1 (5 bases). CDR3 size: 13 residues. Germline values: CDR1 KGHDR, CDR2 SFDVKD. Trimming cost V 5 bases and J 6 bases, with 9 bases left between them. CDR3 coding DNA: TGTGCCACCAGTGCTACAGGAGCCGGGGAGCTGTTTTTT. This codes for CATSATGAGELFF.

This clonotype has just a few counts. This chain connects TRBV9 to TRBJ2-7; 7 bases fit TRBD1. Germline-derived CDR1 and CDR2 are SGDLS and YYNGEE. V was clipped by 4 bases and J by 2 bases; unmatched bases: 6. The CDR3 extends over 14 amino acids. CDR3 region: CASSRRTGAYEQYF. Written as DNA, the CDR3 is TGTGCCAGCAGCAGGCGAACAGGGGCCTACGAGCAGTACTTC.

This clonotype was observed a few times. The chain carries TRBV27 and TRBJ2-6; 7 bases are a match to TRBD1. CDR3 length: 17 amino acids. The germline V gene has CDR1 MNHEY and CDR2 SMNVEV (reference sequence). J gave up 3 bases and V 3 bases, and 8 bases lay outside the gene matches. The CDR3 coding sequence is TGTGCCAGCAGTTTTTGGGCAGGGGGAGATGGGGCCAACGTCCTGACTTTC. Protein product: CASSFWAGGDGANVLTF. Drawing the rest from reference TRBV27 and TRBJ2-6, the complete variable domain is EAQVTQNPRYLITVTGKKLTVTCSQNMNHEYMSWYRQDPGLGLRQIYYSMNVEVTDKGDVPEGYKVSRKEKRNFPLILESPSPNQTSLYFCASSFWAGGDGANVLTFGAGSRLTVL.

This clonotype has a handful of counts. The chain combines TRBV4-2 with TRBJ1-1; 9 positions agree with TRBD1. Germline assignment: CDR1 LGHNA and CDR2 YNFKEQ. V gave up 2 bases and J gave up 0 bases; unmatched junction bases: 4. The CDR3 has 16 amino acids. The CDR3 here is CASSQNTGGMNTEAFF. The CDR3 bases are TGTGCCAGCAGCCAAAATACAGGGGGCATGAACACTGAAGCTTTCTTT.

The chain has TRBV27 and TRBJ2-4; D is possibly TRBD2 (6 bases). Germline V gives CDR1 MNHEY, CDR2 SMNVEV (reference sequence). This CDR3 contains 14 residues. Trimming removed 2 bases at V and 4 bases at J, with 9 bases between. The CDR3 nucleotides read TGTGCCAGCAGTTTAGTGGGGGGAAAAAACATTCAGTACTTC. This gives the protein CASSLVGGKNIQYF.

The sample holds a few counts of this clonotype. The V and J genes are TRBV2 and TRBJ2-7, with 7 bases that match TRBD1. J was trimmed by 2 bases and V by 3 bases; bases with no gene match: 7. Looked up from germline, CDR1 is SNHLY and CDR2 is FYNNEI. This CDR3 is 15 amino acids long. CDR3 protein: CASSESTGATYEQYF. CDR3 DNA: TGTGCCAGCAGTGAGTCTACAGGGGCGACCTACGAGCAGTACTTC. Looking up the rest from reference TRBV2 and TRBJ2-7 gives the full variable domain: EPEVTQTPSHQVTQMGQEVILRCVPISNHLYFYWYRQILGQKVEFLVSFYNNEISEKSEIFDDQFSVERPDGSNFTLKIRSTKLEDSAMYFCASSESTGATYEQYFGPGTRLTVT.

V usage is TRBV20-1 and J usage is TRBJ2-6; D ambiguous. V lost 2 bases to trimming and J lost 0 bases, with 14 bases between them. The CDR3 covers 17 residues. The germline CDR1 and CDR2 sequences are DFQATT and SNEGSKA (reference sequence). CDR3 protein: CSARQAFRASGANVLTF. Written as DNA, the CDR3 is TGCAGTGCTAGACAGGCCTTTCGGGCCTCTGGGGCCAACGTCCTGACTTTC.

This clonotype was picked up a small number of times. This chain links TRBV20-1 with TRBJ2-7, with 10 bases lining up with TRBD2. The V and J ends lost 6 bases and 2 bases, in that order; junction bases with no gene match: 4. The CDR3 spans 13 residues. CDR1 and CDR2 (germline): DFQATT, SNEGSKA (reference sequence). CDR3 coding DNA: TGCAGTGCAAGACTAGCGGGTGCCTACGAGCAGTACTTC. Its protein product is CSARLAGAYEQYF.

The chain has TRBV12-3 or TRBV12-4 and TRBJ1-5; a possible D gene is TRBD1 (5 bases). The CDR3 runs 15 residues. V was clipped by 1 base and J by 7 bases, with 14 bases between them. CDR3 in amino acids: CASSLVGGGGQPQHF. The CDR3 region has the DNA TGTGCCAGCAGTTTAGTTGGCGGGGGTGGGCAGCCCCAGCATTTT.

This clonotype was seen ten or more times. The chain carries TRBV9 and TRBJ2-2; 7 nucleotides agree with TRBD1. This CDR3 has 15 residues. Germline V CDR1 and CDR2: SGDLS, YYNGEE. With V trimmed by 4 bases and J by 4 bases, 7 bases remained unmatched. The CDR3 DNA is TGTGCCAGCAGCCCCCGACAGGGATCCACCGGGGAGCTGTTTTTT. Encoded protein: CASSPRQGSTGELFF.

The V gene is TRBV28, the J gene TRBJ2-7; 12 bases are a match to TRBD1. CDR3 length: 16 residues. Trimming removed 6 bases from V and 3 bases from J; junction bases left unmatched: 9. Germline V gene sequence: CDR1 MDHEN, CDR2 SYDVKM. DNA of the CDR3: TGTGCCAGCAGCCTCACCGGGACAGGGGGCAACTACGAGCAGTACTTC. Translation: CASSLTGTGGNYEQYF.

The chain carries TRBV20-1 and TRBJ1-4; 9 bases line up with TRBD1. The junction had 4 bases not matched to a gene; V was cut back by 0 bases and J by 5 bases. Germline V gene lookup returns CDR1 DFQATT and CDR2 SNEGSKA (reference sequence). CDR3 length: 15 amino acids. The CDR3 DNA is TGCAGTGCTAGAGATCCAGGACAGGGGAATGAAAAACTGTTTTTT. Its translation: CSARDPGQGNEKLFF.

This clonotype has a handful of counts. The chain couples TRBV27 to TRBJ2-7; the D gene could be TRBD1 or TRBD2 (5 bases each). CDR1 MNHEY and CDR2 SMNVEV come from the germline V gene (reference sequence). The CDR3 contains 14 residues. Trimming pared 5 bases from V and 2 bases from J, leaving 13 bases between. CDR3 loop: CASSPSRGAYEQYF. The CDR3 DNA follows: TGTGCCAGCAGTCCGAGCAGAGGGGCCTACGAGCAGTACTTC.

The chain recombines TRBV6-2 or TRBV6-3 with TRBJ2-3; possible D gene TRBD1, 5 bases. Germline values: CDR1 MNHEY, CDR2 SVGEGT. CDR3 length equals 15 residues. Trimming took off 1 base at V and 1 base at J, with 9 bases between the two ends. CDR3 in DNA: TGTGCCAGCAGTTACTGGGGCGCCGGCACAGATACGCAGTATTTT. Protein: CASSYWGAGTDTQYF.